A single TCR beta chain is shown here with its context. The sample is drawn from a study of shared T cell receptors in the human thymus. Germline V gene sequence: CDR1 SGHTA, CDR2 FQGTGA. The germline V and J ends were trimmed by 3 bases and 5 bases, with 10 bases remaining between them. The length of the CDR3 is 13 residues. The protocol was immunoSEQ multiplex PCR, while the TCRdb copy is restricted to in-frame clones and leaves out a portion. Of 600,000 to 900,000 clones listed, 75% to 90% are singletons. The sample also formed part of further work on human thymus T cells.

The chain carries TRBV7-3 and TRBJ1-1; tentative D call: TRBD1 (6 bases). Sequenced material: thymocytes. This TCR was recovered from a girl in the first two years of life with a congenital heart defect. The CDR3 DNA is TGTGCCAGCAGCTTGTATCAGGGGACTGAAGCTTTCTTT. The encoded protein is CASSLYQGTEAFF. Full variable domain (outside the CDR3, taken from reference TRBV7-3 and TRBJ1-1): GAGVSQTPSNKVTEKGKYVELRCDPISGHTALYWYRQSLGQGPEFLIYFQGTGAADDSGLPNDRFFAVRPEGSVSTLKIQRTERGDSAVYLCASSLYQGTEAFFGQGTRLTVV.